These 20 T cell receptor beta chains share one sample of origin, sequenced in a study of T cell responses to AZD1222 COVID-19 vaccine. Libraries were prepared by immunoSEQ multiplex PCR; TCRdb keeps only in-frame clonotypes and omits some of them. The profile shows fewer than 150,000 clones, around nine tenths of them singletons. The starting material was peripheral blood, obtained on day 0 of AZD1222 vaccination. Source of these receptors: an adult in good health.

V and J are TRBV2 and TRBJ1-2; possibly TRBD1 for D (5 bases). The CDR3 has 13 residues. The germline CDR1 and CDR2 sequences are SNHLY and FYNNEI. Trimming stripped 2 bases from V and 3 bases from J, with 7 bases between. The CDR3 loop reads CASSETGYYGYTF. CDR3 bases: TGTGCCAGCAGTGAAACAGGCTACTATGGCTACACCTTC.

The chain joins TRBV7-8 to TRBJ2-7, with D possibly being TRBD2 (5 bases). The germline V gene encodes CDR1 SGHVS and CDR2 FQNEAQ. This CDR3 has 15 residues. V was shortened by 3 bases and J by 7 bases, with 19 bases between the two germline ends. Written as DNA, the CDR3 is TGTGCCAGCAGCTTTCGTCCTAGCAGGTCCATAGAGCAGTACTTC. Translating gives CASSFRPSRSIEQYF.

Regarding this clone: At the DNA level, this CDR3 is encoded by other sequences in the same sample as well. The genes are TRBV15 and TRBJ2-7; 11 bases map to TRBD1. Germline CDR1 and CDR2: LNHNV and YYDKDF (reference sequence). The CDR3 has 19 amino acids. The junction had 18 bases not matched to a gene; V was cut back by 2 bases and J by 6 bases. The CDR3 loop is CATSRPPRGPGQGGGEQYF. The CDR3 nucleotides are TGTGCCACCAGCAGACCTCCACGGGGTCCGGGACAGGGGGGCGGCGAGCAGTACTTC.

V gene TRBV5-8 combines with J gene TRBJ2-6, with 8 bases fitting TRBD1. The J segment lost 0 bases and the V segment lost 0 bases, leaving 2 bases of the junction unmatched. The CDR3 spans 17 residues. Germline V CDR1 and CDR2: SGHTS, YDEGEE. The CDR3 DNA reads as TGTGCCAGCAGCTTGGACAGGGGGTACTCTGGGGCCAACGTCCTGACTTTC. It specifies CASSLDRGYSGANVLTF. Full variable domain (missing parts from reference TRBV5-8 and TRBJ2-6): EAGVTQSPTHLIKTRGQQATLRCSPISGHTSVYWYQQALGLGLQFLLWYDEGEERNRGNFPPRFSGRQFPNYSSELNVNALELEDSALYLCASSLDRGYSGANVLTFGAGSRLTVL.

The chain joins TRBV5-1 to TRBJ2-7; D may be TRBD1 or TRBD2 (5 bases each). The CDR3 has 13 amino acids. Deletions cut 6 bases from V and 2 bases from J, with 12 bases between. Germline-derived CDR1 and CDR2 are SGHRS and YFSETQ. In DNA form, the CDR3 reads TGCGCCAGCAAGTGGGGGTTAACCTACGAGCAGTACTTC. It specifies CASKWGLTYEQYF.

V and J are TRBV9 and TRBJ1-2, with D perhaps TRBD1 (5 bases). Trimming took 4 bases from V and 5 from J, leaving 9 bases between them. The CDR3 runs to 12 residues. Germline V gene lookup returns CDR1 SGDLS and CDR2 YYNGEE. For the CDR3, the DNA is TGTGCCAGCAGCCCCGGGGGATATGGCTACACCTTC. Amino acid sequence: CASSPGGYGYTF.

CDR3 loop: CASRRFSGQGAIFEKLFF. The CDR3 coding sequence is TGTGCCAGTAGAAGGTTTTCGGGACAGGGGGCCATTTTTGAAAAACTGTTTTTT. The V call is TRBV19, the J call TRBJ1-4, with 12 bases that match TRBD1. V lost 6 bases and J lost 7; bases outside the gene matches: 15. This CDR3 has 18 amino acids. Germline V gene lookup returns CDR1 LNHDA and CDR2 SQIVND (reference sequence).

The table lists this clone with a count of one. V usage is TRBV7-9 and J usage is TRBJ1-5, with 9 positions matching TRBD1. Germline V lookup: CDR1 SEHNR, CDR2 FQNEAQ (reference sequence). J gave up 4 bases and V 8 bases, and 0 bases lay outside the gene matches. The CDR3 length is 12 residues. CDR3 in amino acids: CASGQGNQPQHF. The CDR3 bases are TGTGCCAGCGGACAGGGGAATCAGCCCCAGCATTTT.

CDR3 in amino acids: CASSLLEAGYNEQFF. For the CDR3, the DNA is TGTGCCAGCAGCTTACTAGAGGCGGGTTACAATGAGCAGTTCTTC. The rearrangement joins TRBV6-2 or TRBV6-3 to TRBJ2-1; TRBD2 might be the D (5 bases). CDR1 MNHEY and CDR2 SVGEGT come from the germline V gene. The CDR3 runs to 15 residues. V lost 6 bases and J lost 4, with 16 bases in between.

This clone is a singleton in its sample. The chain uses TRBV14 and TRBJ2-1; 9 bases match TRBD2. This CDR3 comprises 15 residues. Germline lookup yields CDR1 SGHDN and CDR2 FVKESK. J gave up 6 bases and V 4 bases, and 7 bases lay outside the gene matches. This CDR3 reads CASSLSGSLGNEQFF. For the CDR3, the DNA is TGTGCCAGCAGCCTTAGCGGGAGCCTAGGCAATGAGCAGTTCTTC.

The V and J genes are TRBV6-6 and TRBJ1-5, with D possibly being TRBD1 (5 bases). Per the germline V gene, CDR1 is MNHNY and CDR2 is SVGAGI (reference sequence). V lost 2 bases, J lost 2 bases, and 13 bases lay in between. The CDR3 runs 16 residues. This chain's CDR3 is CASSYMGGDGNQPQHF. The CDR3 region has the DNA TGTGCCAGCAGTTACATGGGGGGGGATGGCAATCAGCCCCAGCATTTT.

This clone appeared once. This chain links TRBV5-1 with TRBJ2-1; D is uncertain. The V gene lost 0 bases and the J gene lost 7 bases, with 5 bases spanning the gap. Germline V lookup: CDR1 SGHRS, CDR2 YFSETQ. This CDR3 region has 12 residues. The CDR3 bases are TGCGCCAGCAGCTTGGCTTCTAATGAGCAGTTCTTC. Translating it yields CASSLASNEQFF.

The genes are TRBV30 and TRBJ2-5, with TRBD2 matching over 9 bases. J lost 2 bases, V lost 7 bases, and 2 bases had no gene match. Germline V gene sequence: CDR1 GTSNPN, CDR2 SVGIG (reference sequence). CDR3 size: 12 residues. The DNA of the CDR3 is TGTGCCTTTACTAGCGGGCAAGAGACCCAGTACTTC. Its protein product is CAFTSGQETQYF.

The chain is built from TRBV27 and TRBJ2-2; D is possibly TRBD1 or TRBD2 (5 bases each). The germline CDR1 and CDR2 sequences are MNHEY and SMNVEV (reference sequence). This CDR3 region has 19 residues. V lost 3 bases and J lost 1, with 21 bases in between. The CDR3 loop reads CASSFARTPLGRNTGELFF. CDR3 coding DNA: TGTGCCAGCAGTTTTGCGCGAACCCCGTTGGGACGGAACACCGGGGAGCTGTTTTTT.

The V gene is TRBV11-2, the J gene TRBJ2-1; D perhaps matches TRBD2 (6 bases). CDR1 and CDR2 (germline): SGHAT, FQNNGV. The CDR3 length is 15 residues. V was trimmed by 5 bases and J by 9 bases, leaving 20 bases between them. The CDR3: CASSPRLDSSGEQFF. The CDR3 DNA reads as TGTGCCAGCAGCCCTAGACTAGATTCGTCGGGTGAGCAGTTCTTC.

This chain joins TRBV3-1 (or the pseudogene TRBV3-2) and TRBJ2-2; D is perhaps TRBD2 (6 bases). This CDR3 has 16 residues. V was clipped by 5 bases and J by 0 bases, with 13 bases between them. Per germline, CDR1 LGHDT and CDR2 YNNKEL (reference sequence). As DNA, the CDR3 is TGTGCCAGCAGCGAAGGAGGGTCCGCGAACACCGGGGAGCTGTTTTTT. Translation: CASSEGGSANTGELFF.

In its sample, this clone was seen a few times. The chain is built from TRBV20-1 and TRBJ2-2; D gene ambiguous. V was shortened by 6 bases and J by 9 bases, with 11 bases between the two germline ends. The V gene's germline CDR1 is DFQATT and CDR2 SNEGSKA (reference sequence). The CDR3 consists of 11 residues. In DNA, the CDR3 is TGCAGTGCCCCCTTTCGGAGGGAGCTGTTTTTT. As protein: CSAPFRRELFF.

The chain couples TRBV6-6 to TRBJ1-2; D remains ambiguous. The CDR3 covers 13 residues. V shed 6 bases and J shed 4 bases, with 12 bases lying between them. Germline lookup yields CDR1 MNHNY and CDR2 SVGAGI (reference sequence). As DNA, the CDR3 is TGTGCCAGCAGGGGCTCCCACATCTATGGCTACACCTTC. Translation gives CASRGSHIYGYTF.

This sequence joins TRBV11-3 and TRBJ2-1, with 13 bases aligning to TRBD2. The V gene's germline CDR1 is SGHNT and CDR2 YENEEA. Unmatched junction bases numbered 2, after V lost 2 bases and J lost 7 bases. The CDR3 is 15 amino acids. In DNA, the CDR3 is TGTGCCAGCAGCTTAACTAGCGGGAGGGCGAATGAGCAGTTCTTC. It is translated as CASSLTSGRANEQFF.

The chain recombines TRBV5-8 with TRBJ2-2; D is ambiguous. The germline V and J ends were trimmed by 1 base and 0 bases, with 7 bases remaining between them. The CDR3 has 15 residues. Germline CDR1 and CDR2: SGHTS and YDEGEE. The DNA for the CDR3 is TGTGCCAGCAGCTTGTGGGTTCCGAACACCGGGGAGCTGTTTTTT. Protein sequence: CASSLWVPNTGELFF.